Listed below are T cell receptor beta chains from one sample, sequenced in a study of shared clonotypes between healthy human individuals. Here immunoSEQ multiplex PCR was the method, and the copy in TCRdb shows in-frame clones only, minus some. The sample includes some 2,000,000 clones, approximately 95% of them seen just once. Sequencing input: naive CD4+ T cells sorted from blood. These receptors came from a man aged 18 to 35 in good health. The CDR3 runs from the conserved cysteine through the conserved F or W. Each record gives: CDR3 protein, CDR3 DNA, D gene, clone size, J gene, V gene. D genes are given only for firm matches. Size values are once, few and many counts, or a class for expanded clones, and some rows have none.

CDR3 protein: CASSPELGFETQYF; CDR3 DNA: TGTGCCAGCAGCCCAGAATTGGGTTTTGAGACCCAGTACTTC; D gene: NA; clone size: NA; J gene: TRBJ2-5; V gene: TRBV25-1
CDR3 protein: CASSDRGPLGNEQFF; CDR3 DNA: TGTGCCAGCAGTGACAGGGGCCCTTTGGGCAATGAGCAGTTCTTC; D gene: NA; clone size: NA; J gene: TRBJ2-1; V gene: TRBV6-1
CDR3 protein: CASGLVVVGGPTDTQYF; CDR3 DNA: TGTGCTAGTGGTTTGGTAGTCGTGGGAGGGCCGACAGATACGCAGTATTTT; D gene: TRBD2; clone size: NA; J gene: TRBJ2-3; V gene: TRBV12-5
CDR3 protein: CASSGRTSGTDTQYF; CDR3 DNA: TGTGCCAGCAGTGGACGGACTAGCGGGACCGATACGCAGTATTTT; D gene: TRBD2; clone size: NA; J gene: TRBJ2-3; V gene: TRBV27
CDR3 protein: CSASLVNGYTF; CDR3 DNA: TGCAGTGCTAGTTTGGTCAACGGCTACACCTTC; D gene: NA; clone size: NA; J gene: TRBJ1-2; V gene: TRBV20-1
CDR3 protein: CASSLLRVEDTQYF; CDR3 DNA: TGCGCCAGCAGCCTGCTTAGGGTCGAGGATACGCAGTATTTT; D gene: NA; clone size: NA; J gene: TRBJ2-3; V gene: TRBV5-1
CDR3 protein: CASSGEGYEQYF; CDR3 DNA: TGTGCCAGCAGTGGAGAGGGCTACGAGCAGTACTTC; D gene: NA; clone size: NA; J gene: TRBJ2-7; V gene: TRBV2
CDR3 protein: CASSLGQERYEQYF; CDR3 DNA: TGTGCCAGCAGCTTAGGGCAGGAGAGGTACGAGCAGTACTTC; D gene: NA; clone size: NA; J gene: TRBJ2-7; V gene: TRBV5-4
CDR3 protein: CASSLAAEQFF; CDR3 DNA: TGTGCCAGCAGCTTAGCAGCCGAGCAGTTCTTC; D gene: NA; clone size: once; J gene: TRBJ2-1; V gene: TRBV7-2
CDR3 protein: CASSHGAAIYGYTF; CDR3 DNA: TGTGCCAGCAGCCATGGGGCCGCCATTTATGGCTACACCTTC; D gene: NA; clone size: NA; J gene: TRBJ1-2; V gene: TRBV14
CDR3 protein: CASSLVGRGSTYEQYF; CDR3 DNA: TGCGCCAGCAGCTTGGTTGGCAGGGGGTCTACCTACGAGCAGTACTTC; D gene: TRBD1; clone size: NA; J gene: TRBJ2-7; V gene: TRBV5-1
CDR3 protein: CASSPLGVTEAFF; CDR3 DNA: TGTGCCAGCTCACCGCTGGGGGTAACTGAAGCTTTCTTT; D gene: NA; clone size: NA; J gene: TRBJ1-1; V gene: TRBV18
CDR3 protein: CASSLVGLAADTQYF; CDR3 DNA: TGTGCCAGCAGCTTAGTGGGACTAGCAGCAGATACGCAGTATTTT; D gene: TRBD2; clone size: NA; J gene: TRBJ2-3; V gene: TRBV7-2
CDR3 protein: CASSLGTGIYEQYF; CDR3 DNA: TGCGCCAGCAGCTTGGGCACAGGGATCTACGAGCAGTACTTC; D gene: NA; clone size: NA; J gene: TRBJ2-7; V gene: TRBV5-1
CDR3 protein: CASSLPAGAGNTIYF; CDR3 DNA: TGCGCCAGCAGCTTGCCGGCGGGCGCTGGAAACACCATATATTTT; D gene: NA; clone size: NA; J gene: TRBJ1-3; V gene: TRBV5-1
CDR3 protein: CASSILARASNEQFF; CDR3 DNA: TGTGCCAGCAGTATCTTAGCGAGGGCCTCCAATGAGCAGTTCTTC; D gene: NA; clone size: NA; J gene: TRBJ2-1; V gene: TRBV2
CDR3 protein: CASSLQGGGDTQYF; CDR3 DNA: TGCGCCAGCAGCCTACAGGGAGGGGGAGATACGCAGTATTTT; D gene: NA; clone size: NA; J gene: TRBJ2-3; V gene: TRBV5-1
CDR3 protein: CASSVAPGTGETQYF; CDR3 DNA: TGTGCCAGCAGCGTCGCTCCGGGGACAGGGGAGACCCAGTACTTC; D gene: TRBD1; clone size: NA; J gene: TRBJ2-5; V gene: TRBV9
CDR3 protein: CASSLAPVANTYEQYF; CDR3 DNA: TGCGCCAGCAGCTTGGCTCCGGTAGCGAACACCTACGAGCAGTACTTC; D gene: NA; clone size: NA; J gene: TRBJ2-7; V gene: TRBV5-1
CDR3 protein: CASSMGQRSNYGYTF; CDR3 DNA: TGTGCCAGTAGTATGGGCCAGCGCTCTAACTATGGCTACACCTTC; D gene: NA; clone size: NA; J gene: TRBJ1-2; V gene: TRBV19
CDR3 protein: CASSRLTGGYEQYF; CDR3 DNA: TGTGCCAGCAGCAGGTTGACAGGGGGGTACGAGCAGTACTTC; D gene: TRBD1; clone size: once; J gene: TRBJ2-7; V gene: TRBV28
CDR3 protein: CASSLQAGVAYNEQFF; CDR3 DNA: TGTGCCAGCAGTTTACAAGCGGGGGTCGCGTACAATGAGCAGTTCTTC; D gene: TRBD2; clone size: NA; J gene: TRBJ2-1; V gene: TRBV27
CDR3 protein: CAWSADRVSYNSPLHF; CDR3 DNA: TGTGCCTGGAGTGCCGACAGGGTTTCCTATAATTCACCCCTCCACTTT; D gene: TRBD1; clone size: NA; J gene: TRBJ1-6; V gene: TRBV30
CDR3 protein: CASKGTSGKHNEQFF; CDR3 DNA: TGTGCCAGCAAAGGGACTAGCGGAAAACACAATGAGCAGTTCTTC; D gene: TRBD2; clone size: NA; J gene: TRBJ2-1; V gene: TRBV6-1
CDR3 protein: CASSLVAGGPVALHF; CDR3 DNA: TGTGCCAGCAGCTTAGTGGCCGGGGGGCCGGTGGCCCTCCACTTT; D gene: NA; clone size: NA; J gene: TRBJ1-6; V gene: TRBV11-2
CDR3 protein: CASTSAGGRYEQYF; CDR3 DNA: TGTGCCAGCACCTCAGCGGGGGGCAGGTACGAGCAGTACTTC; D gene: TRBD2; clone size: NA; J gene: TRBJ2-7; V gene: TRBV27
CDR3 protein: CASSPLGQGEDYGYTF; CDR3 DNA: TGTGCCAGCTCACCACTGGGACAGGGAGAAGACTATGGCTACACCTTC; D gene: TRBD1; clone size: NA; J gene: TRBJ1-2; V gene: TRBV18
CDR3 protein: CASSSGLAAADTQYF; CDR3 DNA: TGTGCCAGCAGCTCCGGACTAGCGGCGGCAGATACGCAGTATTTT; D gene: TRBD2; clone size: NA; J gene: TRBJ2-3; V gene: TRBV7-2
CDR3 protein: CASSHPRGTVASSYEQYF; CDR3 DNA: TGTGCCAGCAGCCACCCACGAGGGACGGTCGCGAGCTCCTACGAGCAGTACTTC; D gene: NA; clone size: NA; J gene: TRBJ2-7; V gene: TRBV16
CDR3 protein: CASRPTGCIAYEQYF; CDR3 DNA: TGTGCCAGCAGACCGACAGGCTGTATTGCCTACGAGCAGTACTTC; D gene: NA; clone size: once; J gene: TRBJ2-7; V gene: TRBV21-1